A single sample is the source of the 18 T cell receptor beta chains below, sequenced in a study of spatial heterogeneity in lung cancer. TCRdb re-analysed the 5' RACE reads in MiXCR, keeping a single row per CDR3 protein. Here the sample spans around 63,000 distinct CDR3 sequences, 7.5% to 9% being singletons. This sample's time point: sample taken at primary tumor resection. Whole RNA was taken from tumor, nontumor lung or frozen PBMC; it was then sequenced unsorted. The material sequenced was PBMCs, taken at surgery. The source is a female donor with early-stage non-small cell lung cancer.

This clonotype was counted many times. The V and J genes are TRBV11-3 and TRBJ2-1; D could derive from TRBD1 or TRBD2 (6 bases each). Trimming took 1 base from V and 4 from J, leaving 8 bases between them. The CDR3 extends over 14 amino acids. Germline V gene sequence: CDR1 SGHNT, CDR2 YENEEA. The chain's CDR3 is CASSLVGGYNEQFF. The CDR3 DNA reads as TGTGCCAGCAGCTTAGTAGGGGGGTACAATGAGCAGTTCTTC.

There are many counts of this clonotype. The chain employs TRBV29-1 and TRBJ2-5; a weak D match, TRBD2 (6 bases). Germline CDR1 is SQVTM and CDR2 is ANQGSEA. The CDR3 has 12 amino acids. Trimming left V 7 bases short and J 4 bases short, with 13 bases between. The CDR3, as DNA: TGCAGCGCCGGGACTCACGGAGAGACCCAGTACTTC. Translating gives CSAGTHGETQYF.

The sample holds a few counts of this clonotype. The V call is TRBV7-2, the J call TRBJ1-6; tentative D call: TRBD1 (6 bases). Germline V gene lookup returns CDR1 SGHTA and CDR2 FQGNSA. V lost 5 bases and J 0 bases, leaving 11 bases between the germline ends. The CDR3 totals 16 residues. CDR3 nucleotide sequence: TGTGCCAGCAGCCCAGGACAGAGCTCCTATAATTCACCCCTCCACTTT. Residues: CASSPGQSSYNSPLHF.

This clonotype was observed a few times. The junction departs from germline at one end; a sequencing error may be responsible. This chain uses TRBV28 with TRBJ1-1, with 9 nucleotides matching TRBD1. This CDR3 has 13 amino acids. Germline V lookup: CDR1 MDHEN, CDR2 SYDVKM. The CDR3 coding sequence is TGTGCCAGCAAGGGCCCGGGGGACAGGGAACAGATCTTT. Translating gives CASKGPGDREQIF.

This clonotype ranks as medium-sized (0.01 to 0.1%). The chain has TRBV12-3 or TRBV12-4 and TRBJ2-1, with D unclear. This CDR3 is 15 amino acids long. V shed 6 bases and J shed 1 base, with 13 bases lying between them. As DNA, the CDR3 is TGTGCCAGCAGCGGGCTCACAGTGTCCTACAATGAGCAGTTCTTC. It encodes CASSGLTVSYNEQFF.

This clonotype was detected ten times or more. The J gene is TRBJ2-1, the V gene TRBV5-1, with D unclear. The CDR3 contains 18 residues. CDR1 is SGHRS, CDR2 YFSETQ, per germline. V was pared by 4 bases and J by 4 bases, with 24 bases between. The CDR3 sequence: CASSLQIVTTLGYNEQFF. The DNA of the CDR3 is TGCGCCAGCAGCCTACAGATAGTGACAACCCTGGGGTACAATGAGCAGTTCTTC.

This clonotype was observed a few times. The chain uses TRBV2 and TRBJ1-6; D remains ambiguous. This CDR3 region has 15 residues. V was cut by 4 bases and J by 0 bases, with 7 bases left in between. Germline V gene sequence: CDR1 SNHLY, CDR2 FYNNEI. CDR3 sequence: CASSAGSSYNSPLHF. In DNA form, the CDR3 reads TGTGCCAGCAGTGCCGGGAGCTCCTATAATTCACCCCTCCACTTT.

This clonotype was detected only a few times. The V and J genes are TRBV7-2 and TRBJ2-7, with D perhaps matching TRBD2 (6 bases). V gave up 1 base and J gave up 0 bases, with 16 bases separating them. Per germline, CDR1 SGHTA and CDR2 FQGNSA. This CDR3 region has 17 residues. CDR3 sequence: CASSLGPLAASSYEQYF. CDR3 bases: TGTGCCAGCAGCTTAGGCCCCTTAGCGGCTAGCTCCTACGAGCAGTACTTC.

This clonotype has more than one count but fewer than ten. This chain links TRBV20-1 with TRBJ2-3; 8 bases align to TRBD2. Germline values: CDR1 DFQATT, CDR2 SNEGSKA (reference sequence). The CDR3 consists of 12 residues. V shed 6 bases, J shed 3 bases, and the junction held 2 bases outside the gene matches. In DNA, the CDR3 is TGCAGTGCACCTAGCGGGACAGATACGCAGTATTTT. The encoded protein is CSAPSGTDTQYF.

V usage is TRBV4-2 and J usage is TRBJ2-7; TRBD1 agrees at 9 bases. V dropped 0 bases and J dropped 4; count of bases not matched to a gene: 4. Germline V gene lookup returns CDR1 LGHNA and CDR2 YNFKEQ. This CDR3 region has 15 residues. CDR3 nucleotides: TGTGCCAGCAGCCAAGAGGGGACAGGGATTTACGAGCAGTACTTC. Translation gives CASSQEGTGIYEQYF.

This clonotype was found many times. This chain joins TRBV20-1 and TRBJ2-7; D remains unclear. The germline V gene has CDR1 DFQATT and CDR2 SNEGSKA (reference sequence). Trimming took off 3 bases at V and 4 bases at J, with 7 bases between the two ends. There are 11 residues in the CDR3. For the CDR3, the DNA is TGCAGTGCTAGGGCCCTATACGAGCAGTACGTC. This sequence encodes CSARALYEQYV.

This clonotype was seen many times. V usage is TRBV29-1 and J usage is TRBJ1-4; 7 bases fit TRBD1. There are 14 residues in the CDR3. Trimming cost V 7 bases and J 6 bases; bases outside gene matches: 11. Germline CDR1 and CDR2: SQVTM and ANQGSEA. The CDR3 loop is CSDTQTGWDEKLFF. The CDR3 nucleotides are TGCAGCGACACCCAGACAGGGTGGGATGAAAAACTGTTTTTT.

The chain links TRBV28 to TRBJ2-2; D not certain. Trimming cost V 3 bases and J 0 bases, with 8 bases left between them. Germline assignment: CDR1 MDHEN and CDR2 SYDVKM. The CDR3 length is 15 residues. The CDR3 nucleotides read TGTGCCAGCAGTTTTGACATGCCGAACACCGGGGAGCTGTTTTTT. Translation: CASSFDMPNTGELFF. Full variable domain (rest looked up from reference TRBV28 and TRBJ2-2): DVKVTQSSRYLVKRTGEKVFLECVQDMDHENMFWYRQDPGLGLRLIYFSYDVKMKEKGDIPEGYSVSREKKERFSLILESASTNQTSMYLCASSFDMPNTGELFFGEGSRLTVL.

This clonotype appeared a few times. This rearrangement joins TRBV10-3 to TRBJ1-6; TRBD1 aligns across 7 bases. The CDR3 spans 14 residues. Looked up from germline, CDR1 is ENHRY and CDR2 is SYGVKD. J was trimmed by 6 bases and V by 4 bases; bases with no gene match: 3. CDR3 coding DNA: TGTGCCATCAGTGGGGGACAGTTTAATTCACCCCTCCACTTT. This translates into CAISGGQFNSPLHF.

In its sample, this clonotype was seen many times. The chain combines TRBV18 with TRBJ2-1; D not resolved. The CDR3 has 13 amino acids. Germline V gene lookup returns CDR1 KGHSH and CDR2 LQKENI. Between the trimmed V and J ends, which lost 0 bases and 3 bases, there was a span of 3 bases. The CDR3: CASSPPSYNEQFF. In nucleotides, the CDR3 is TGTGCCAGCTCACCACCGAGCTACAATGAGCAGTTCTTC.

This clonotype has ten or more counts. The chain links TRBV6-1 to TRBJ2-3; D gene uncertain. The CDR3 totals 17 residues. Between the trimmed V and J ends, which lost 2 bases and 2 bases, there was a span of 17 bases. Germline values: CDR1 MNHNS, CDR2 SASEGT. The CDR3 bases are TGTGCCAGCAGTGAATACTCTAGGGTGGAATACACAGATACGCAGTATTTT. This translates into CASSEYSRVEYTDTQYF.

This clonotype was seen a few times. This chain uses TRBV11-3 with TRBJ2-7, with D maybe TRBD2 (5 bases). The CDR3 has 16 amino acids. In germline, CDR1 is SGHNT, CDR2 YENEEA. The V gene lost 1 base and the J gene lost 2 bases, with 15 bases spanning the gap. The CDR3 spells CASSLVLRLYAYEQYV. CDR3 in DNA: TGTGCCAGCAGCTTAGTCTTGCGACTATACGCCTACGAGCAGTACGTC.

This clonotype occurred many times. The genes are TRBV5-4 and TRBJ2-3; D is undetermined. The CDR3 covers 12 residues. V was cut by 4 bases and J by 5 bases, with 8 bases left in between. CDR1 is SGHNT and CDR2 is YYREEE in the germline V gene (reference sequence). The CDR3 nucleotides read TGTGCCAGCAGCCAGGTCGAAGATACGCAGTATTTT. It is translated as CASSQVEDTQYF.